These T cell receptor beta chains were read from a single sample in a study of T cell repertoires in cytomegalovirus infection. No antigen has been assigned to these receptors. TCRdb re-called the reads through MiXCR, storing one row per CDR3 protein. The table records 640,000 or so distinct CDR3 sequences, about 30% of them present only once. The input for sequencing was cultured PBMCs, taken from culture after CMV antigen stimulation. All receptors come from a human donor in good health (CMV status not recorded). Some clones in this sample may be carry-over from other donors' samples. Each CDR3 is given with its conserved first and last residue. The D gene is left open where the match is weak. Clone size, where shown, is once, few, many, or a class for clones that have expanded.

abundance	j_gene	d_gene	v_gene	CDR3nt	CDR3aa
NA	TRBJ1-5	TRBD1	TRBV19	TGTGCCAGTAGTATACCCCAGGGGGATCAGCCCCAGCATTTT	CASSIPQGDQPQHF
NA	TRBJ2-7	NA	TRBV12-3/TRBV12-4	TGTGCCAGCAGTATGGACCGCCCTGCCGAGCAGTACTTC	CASSMDRPAEQYF
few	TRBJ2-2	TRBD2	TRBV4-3	TGCGCCAGCAGCGGGGGGCTGGGACTAGCGGGAGAGGGCACCGGGGAGCTGTTTTTT	CASSGGLGLAGEGTGELFF
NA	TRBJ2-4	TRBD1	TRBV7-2	TGTGCCAGCAGCGGAGGGCAGGGGGCGGACATTCAGTACTTC	CASSGGQGADIQYF
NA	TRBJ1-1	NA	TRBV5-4	TGTGCCAGCAGCTGGGACCCAGGGGAGAACACTGAAGCTTTCTTT	CASSWDPGENTEAFF
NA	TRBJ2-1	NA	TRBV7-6	TGTGCCAGCAGCTTTCTGCTTTTCGATGAGCAGTTCTTC	CASSFLLFDEQFF
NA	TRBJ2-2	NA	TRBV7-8	TGTGCCAGCAGCTTCGGAGGGACCACCGGGGAGCTGTTTTTT	CASSFGGTTGELFF
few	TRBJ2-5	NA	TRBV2	TGTGCCAGCATGGAGGGGTACCAAGAGACCCAGTACTTC	CASMEGYQETQYF
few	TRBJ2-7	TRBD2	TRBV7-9	TGTGCCAGCAGCACACCTCTAGGGCCCTCTAGCGGGACGAGGTCCTACGAGCAGTACTTC	CASSTPLGPSSGTRSYEQYF
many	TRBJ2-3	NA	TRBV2	TGTGCCAGCAGTTTTAGGGGAGATACGCAGTATTTT	CASSFRGDTQYF
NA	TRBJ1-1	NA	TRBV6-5	TGTGCCAGCAGTCTCATCCGAGGAACACGCCGCACTGAAGCTTTCTTT	CASSLIRGTRRTEAFF
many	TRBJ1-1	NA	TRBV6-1	TGTGCCAGCAGAGGGAAAGCGGAGACTGAAGCTTTCTTT	CASRGKAETEAFF
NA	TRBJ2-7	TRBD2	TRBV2	TGTGCCAGCCGGATAGCGGGGCCCGAGCAGTACTTC	CASRIAGPEQYF
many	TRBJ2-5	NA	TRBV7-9	TGTGCCAGCAGCTTAGACCAACTTAGGACCCAGTACTTC	CASSLDQLRTQYF
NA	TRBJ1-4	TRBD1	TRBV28	TGTGCCAGCGGCACGACAGGGCATATAGAAAAACTGTTTTTT	CASGTTGHIEKLFF
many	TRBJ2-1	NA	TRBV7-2	TGTGCCAGCGGTGGGAGCTCCTACAATGAGCAGTTCTTC	CASGGSSYNEQFF
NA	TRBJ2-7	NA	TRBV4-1	TGCGCCAGCAGCCAAGCCCCCGGGGGCCGCTACGAGCAGTACTTC	CASSQAPGGRYEQYF
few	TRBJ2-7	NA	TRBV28	TGTGCCAGCAGTCTCACCGACTACGAGCAGTACTTC	CASSLTDYEQYF
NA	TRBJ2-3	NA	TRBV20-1	TGCAGTGGGGGTGCGGACACAGATACGCAGTATTTT	CSGGADTDTQYF
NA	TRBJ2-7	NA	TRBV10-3	TGTGCCTCCGGCCTTGCAAACGAGCAGTACTTC	CASGLANEQYF
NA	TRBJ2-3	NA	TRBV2	TGTGCCAGCATCGGGGGAAGCAGGCAGGCAGATACGCAGTATTTT	CASIGGSRQADTQYF
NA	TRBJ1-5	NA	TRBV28	TGTGCCAGCAGGACAGGAACCGGTCCTCGGCCCCAGCATTTT	CASRTGTGPRPQHF
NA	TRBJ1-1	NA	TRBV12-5	TGTGCTAGTGGTTTTAGGAGGTATGAAGCTTTCTTT	CASGFRRYEAFF
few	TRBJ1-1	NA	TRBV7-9	TGTGCCAGCAGCTTAGGTTACAGGGCTAACACTGAAGCTTTCTTT	CASSLGYRANTEAFF
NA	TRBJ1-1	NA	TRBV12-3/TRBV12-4	TGTGCCAGCACCCAGGGTCCTGAAGCTTTCTTT	CASTQGPEAFF
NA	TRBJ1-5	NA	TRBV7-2	TGTGCCAGCAGCTTAGACGCGAGACGGAACAATCAGCCCCAGCATTTT	CASSLDARRNNQPQHF
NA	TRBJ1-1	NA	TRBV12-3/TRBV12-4	TGTGCCAGCAGCCTAAACCCCGGGGGCTTTGGCACTGAAGCTTTCTTT	CASSLNPGGFGTEAFF
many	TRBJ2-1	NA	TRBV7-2	TGTGCCAGCAGCTTGAGTCTAGCCTCCCGGGAGGAGCAGTTCTTC	CASSLSLASREEQFF
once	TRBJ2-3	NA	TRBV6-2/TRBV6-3	TGTGCCAGCACTATCGGGGCCCTCGCAGATACGCAGTATTTT	CASTIGALADTQYF
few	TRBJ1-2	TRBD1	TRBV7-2	TGTGCCAGCAGCGTGACAGGGAACTATGGCTACACCTTC	CASSVTGNYGYTF
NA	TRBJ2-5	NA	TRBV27	TGTGCCAGAGAGTGGGCAGACTCGTACCAAGAGACCCAGTACTTC	CAREWADSYQETQYF
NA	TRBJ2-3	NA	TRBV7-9	TGTGCCAGCAGTATGGACGGAAGCACAGATACGCAGTATTTT	CASSMDGSTDTQYF
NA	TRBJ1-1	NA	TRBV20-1	TGCAGTGCCCAAACCGACGCTTTCTTT	CSAQTDAFF
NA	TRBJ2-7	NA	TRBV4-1	TGCGCCAGCAGCCAAGGACATGGAGGGAGGACCCCCTACGAGCAGTACTTC	CASSQGHGGRTPYEQYF
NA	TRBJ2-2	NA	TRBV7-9	TGTGCCAGCACCCTCAGGGACGGCACCGGGGAGCTGTTTTTT	CASTLRDGTGELFF
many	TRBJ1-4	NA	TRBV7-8	TGTGCCAGCAGCTTGCGGAGGGACCCTCGAGCTGAAAAACTGTTTTTT	CASSLRRDPRAEKLFF
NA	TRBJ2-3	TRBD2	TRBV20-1	TGCAGTGCCTCGACTAGCGGGGGGGCCCCACCGTATTTT	CSASTSGGAPPYF